This T cell receptor (beta chain) was obtained from a study of T cells in Graves' hyperthyroidism and ophthalmopathy. Findings of the study overall: Model predictions of ophthalmopathy came a median around 6.5 months before onset. Separation of ophthalmopathy from stable hyperthyroidism was achieved by a 13 V-J model.

Clinical symptoms, serum thyroxine, TRAb, thyroid ultrasound and orbital computed tomography established diagnosis. From RNA transcripts, TCR beta CDR3 regions were amplified. Using the HTBI primer set, a first-round RT-PCR was run on the TCR CDR3. TCRdb reprocessed the multiplex PCR reads via MiXCR and lists one record per CDR3 protein. The repertoire consists of 450,000 to 700,000 distinct CDR3 sequences, with 35% to 55% occurring once and the leading ten covering around 20%. The CDR3 region is 15 residues in length, termini included. Germline V gene lookup returns CDR1 SGHVS and CDR2 FNYEAQ. As concerns this clonotype: Its antigen is unknown. Because the CDR3's place on the DNA is in doubt, the DNA is left out and the CDR3 is given as listed by TCRdb.

Input material: peripheral blood or thyroid tissue (not recorded which). This TCR was sampled from an adult woman with Graves' disease, either hyperthyroidism or ophthalmopathy (not recorded which). The chain joins TRBV7-6 to TRBJ2-5; TRBD2 is the table's D call, not checked against the DNA. The CDR3 loop is CASSLGPVGSGSWYF.